The next 12 T cell receptor beta chains were all read from a single sample in a study of shared clonotypes between healthy human individuals. Sequencing was performed with immunoSEQ multiplex PCR; in TCRdb, only in-frame clones are kept and a portion is missing. The sample lists about 2.5 million clones, just under 95% occurring once. The material sequenced was naive CD4+ T cells from PBMCs. Subset of the sample: CD45RA+ positively selected. Every receptor here comes from a man aged 18 to 30 in good health. Some clones in this sample may be carry-over from other donors' samples.

This sequence joins TRBV28 and TRBJ2-7; no reliable D call. Germline loops: CDR1 MDHEN, CDR2 SYDVKM. V was shortened by 3 bases and J by 0 bases, with 12 bases between the two germline ends. The CDR3 has 15 residues. The CDR3: CASSFGQDLSYEQYF. In DNA form, the CDR3 reads TGTGCCAGCAGTTTTGGTCAGGATCTCTCCTACGAGCAGTACTTC.

The gene calls are TRBV7-2 and TRBJ2-1; 10 bases are a match to TRBD1. The CDR3 loop spans 14 amino acids. J was trimmed by 7 bases and V by 6 bases; bases with no gene match: 6. Germline V gene lookup returns CDR1 SGHTA and CDR2 FQGNSA. CDR3 in amino acids: CASRKDRGGNEQFF. CDR3 DNA: TGTGCCAGCAGAAAGGACAGGGGGGGTAATGAGCAGTTCTTC.

The gene calls are TRBV30 and TRBJ1-4; D is unclear. V was shortened by 5 bases and J by 5 bases, with 15 bases between the two germline ends. In germline, CDR1 is GTSNPN, CDR2 SVGIG (reference sequence). The CDR3 is made up of 14 amino acids. CDR3 sequence reads: CAWGRVTPNEKLFF. Written as DNA, the CDR3 is TGTGCCTGGGGCAGAGTTACCCCGAATGAAAAACTGTTTTTT.

The chain recombines TRBV30 with TRBJ1-5, with D tentatively TRBD1 (6 bases). Trimming removed 0 bases from V and 9 bases from J, with 15 bases in between. Germline loops: CDR1 GTSNPN, CDR2 SVGIG (reference sequence). This CDR3 has 14 amino acids. CDR3 amino acids: CAWSVIGGRMPQHF. In DNA, the CDR3 is TGTGCCTGGAGTGTGATAGGGGGAAGGATGCCCCAGCATTTT.

This sequence joins TRBV30 and TRBJ1-2; 7 positions agree with TRBD1. The J segment lost 4 bases and the V segment lost 1 base, leaving 0 bases of the junction unmatched. This CDR3 is 12 amino acids long. Germline-derived CDR1 and CDR2 are GTSNPN and SVGIG (reference sequence). The chain's CDR3 is CAWSEGAYGYTF. The CDR3, as DNA: TGTGCCTGGAGTGAGGGGGCCTATGGCTACACCTTC.

The J gene is TRBJ1-2, the V gene TRBV30; D remains ambiguous. Trimming left V 2 bases short and J 5 bases short, with 18 bases between. Germline-derived CDR1 and CDR2 are GTSNPN and SVGIG (reference sequence). This CDR3 is 15 amino acids long. The CDR3 DNA reads TGTGCCTGGAGTCGTAAGGACGGGCGGCGGTATGGCTACACCTTC. Translation: CAWSRKDGRRYGYTF.

The J gene is TRBJ2-3, the V gene TRBV18, with D perhaps given as TRBD1 or TRBD2 (5 bases each). Trimming shortened V by 0 bases and J by 5 bases, and 15 bases separated the two germline ends. This CDR3 is 16 amino acids long. Germline V gene data show CDR1 as KGHSH and CDR2 as LQKENI. CDR3 in amino acids: CASSPPSGLGGDTQYF. DNA of the CDR3: TGTGCCAGCTCACCACCGTCGGGCCTTGGGGGAGATACGCAGTATTTT.

The V call is TRBV4-2, the J call TRBJ2-7; no reliable D call. Between the trimmed V and J ends, which lost 1 base and 2 bases, there was a span of 12 bases. In germline, CDR1 is LGHNA, CDR2 YNFKEQ. The CDR3 length is 15 residues. This CDR3 reads CASSQGGTVAYEQYF. The CDR3 DNA follows: TGTGCCAGCAGCCAAGGCGGTACGGTCGCCTACGAGCAGTACTTC.

The genes are TRBV4-1 and TRBJ2-1, with 7 bases aligning to TRBD2. CDR3 size: 17 residues. The trim removed 0 bases at V and 8 bases at J, leaving 13 bases unmatched. Germline V gene lookup returns CDR1 MGHRA and CDR2 YSYEKL. The CDR3 nucleotides are TGCGCCAGCAGCCAAGATCGGTTGGCGGGAGTCTCCGATGAGCAGTTCTTC. The encoded protein is CASSQDRLAGVSDEQFF.

The J gene is TRBJ1-5, the V gene TRBV29-1, with D possibly TRBD1 on 5 matching bases. Germline lookup yields CDR1 SQVTM and CDR2 ANQGSEA. This CDR3 comprises 13 residues. Trimming stripped 3 bases from V and 2 bases from J, with 8 bases between. This CDR3 reads CSVEGPGNQPQHF. CDR3 DNA: TGCAGCGTTGAGGGACCCGGCAATCAGCCCCAGCATTTT.

This clone has a single count. The V gene is TRBV6-1, the J gene TRBJ2-7, with D possibly matching TRBD1 (5 bases). Germline V gives CDR1 MNHNS, CDR2 SASEGT. With 6 bases removed from V and 0 bases from J, the gap between germline ends came to 15 bases. The CDR3 loop spans 15 amino acids. CDR3 region: CASRSGSFSSYEQYF. The CDR3 nucleotides read TGTGCCAGCAGGTCAGGGTCCTTCAGCTCCTACGAGCAGTACTTC.

This clone was counted a few times. The same CDR3 is also encoded by other DNA sequences in this sample. The chain uses TRBV2 and TRBJ1-1; TRBD1 matches 7 bases. Germline V CDR1 and CDR2: SNHLY, FYNNEI. The CDR3 is made up of 13 amino acids. The V gene end was trimmed by 6 bases and the J gene end by 0 bases; junction bases not matched to a gene: 1. CDR3 sequence (DNA): TGTGCCAGCAGCACAGGGGTGAACACTGAAGCTTTCTTT. It codes for CASSTGVNTEAFF.